The 9 T cell receptor beta chains reported below all come from one sample, sequenced in a study of T cell changes during pregnancy in multiple sclerosis. Libraries were prepared by immunoSEQ multiplex PCR; TCRdb keeps only in-frame clonotypes and omits some of them. The repertoire holds about 40,000 clones, with 90% to 95% as singletons. Material: CD4+ T cells from peripheral blood mononuclear cells, obtained after pregnancy. Source of these receptors: a female donor with multiple sclerosis, enrolled in a pregnancy study.

The rearrangement links TRBV7-6 to TRBJ2-7, with D perhaps matching TRBD2 (6 bases). The CDR3 is made up of 17 amino acids. V lost 1 base and J 3 bases, leaving 19 bases between the germline ends. Per the germline V gene, CDR1 is SGHVS and CDR2 is FNYEAQ. The DNA of the CDR3 is TGTGCCAGCAGCTTAGTGGTTGGAGGGCAAAGGGGCTACGAGCAGTACTTC. Translated, it gives CASSLVVGGQRGYEQYF.

This chain joins TRBV5-6 and TRBJ1-2; perhaps TRBD1 as D (6 bases). Germline CDR1 SGHDT, CDR2 YYEEEE. V lost 0 bases to trimming and J lost 0 bases, with 6 bases between them. The CDR3 contains 14 residues. The CDR3 loop is CASSLGTANYGYTF. CDR3 in DNA: TGTGCCAGCAGCTTGGGGACAGCTAACTATGGCTACACCTTC. The full variable domain, in which reference TRBV5-6 and TRBJ1-2 provide the parts outside the CDR3, is DAGVTQSPTHLIKTRGQQVTLRCSPKSGHDTVSWYQQALGQGPQFIFQYYEEEERQRGNFPDRFSGHQFPNYSSELNVNALLLGDSALYLCASSLGTANYGYTFGSGTRLTVV.

V is TRBV5-8 and J is TRBJ2-2, with D tentatively TRBD1 (6 bases). The length of the CDR3 is 16 residues. CDR1 and CDR2 (germline): SGHTS, YDEGEE. V lost 5 bases and J 5 bases, leaving 19 bases between the germline ends. The chain's CDR3 is CASRFTGFRRTGELFF. DNA for the CDR3: TGTGCCAGCAGGTTTACAGGGTTTCGGCGTACCGGGGAGCTGTTTTTT.

V and J are TRBV9 and TRBJ2-2; D is possibly TRBD2 (7 bases). Trimming removed 5 bases from V and 1 base from J, with 12 bases in between. Per the germline V gene, CDR1 is SGDLS and CDR2 is YYNGEE. CDR3 size: 15 residues. The DNA of the CDR3 is TGTGCCAGCAGTACCGGGGGGCTGAACACCGGGGAGCTGTTTTTT. Its translation is CASSTGGLNTGELFF.

The CDR3 sequence is CAWSVQGATEAFF. In nucleotides, the CDR3 is TGTGCCTGGAGTGTACAGGGTGCCACTGAAGCTTTCTTT. This chain joins TRBV30 and TRBJ1-1, with D possibly matching TRBD1 (6 bases). Germline V gene lookup returns CDR1 GTSNPN and CDR2 SVGIG (reference sequence). This CDR3 is built from 13 residues. V lost 0 bases, J lost 4 bases, and 9 bases lay in between. Together with reference TRBV30 and TRBJ1-1, the CDR3 gives the full variable domain: SQTIHQWPATLVQPVGSPLSLECTVEGTSNPNLYWYRQAAGRGLQLLFYSVGIGQISSEVPQNLSASRPQDRQFILSSKKLLLSDSGFYLCAWSVQGATEAFFGQGTRLTVV.

This clone has a handful of counts. The chain employs TRBV19 and TRBJ2-3, with 11 nucleotides matching TRBD2. The junction had 11 bases not matched to a gene; V was cut back by 3 bases and J by 0 bases. CDR1 and CDR2 from the germline V gene are LNHDA and SQIVND (reference sequence). The CDR3 has 19 residues. Here the CDR3 reads CASSMQLAGGSASTDTQYF. CDR3 bases: TGTGCCAGTAGTATGCAGCTAGCGGGGGGCTCGGCTAGCACAGATACGCAGTATTTT.

The chain uses TRBV9 and TRBJ2-6; 8 bases are shared with TRBD1. V was pared by 4 bases and J by 1 base, with 4 bases of the junction left unmatched. This CDR3 comprises 16 residues. Germline CDR1 SGDLS, CDR2 YYNGEE. The CDR3: CASSPRQGSGANVLTF. The CDR3 region has the DNA TGTGCCAGCAGCCCAAGACAGGGGTCTGGGGCCAACGTCCTGACTTTC.

The gene calls are TRBV19 and TRBJ2-3; 7 bases agree with TRBD2. The CDR3 sequence is 14 residues long. CDR1 and CDR2 from the germline V gene are LNHDA and SQIVND (reference sequence). With 7 bases clipped from V and 0 bases from J, the junction kept 4 bases outside the gene matches. The CDR3 region has the DNA TGTGCCAGTAAACTAGCGCCTAGCACAGATACGCAGTATTTT. It encodes CASKLAPSTDTQYF.

This sequence joins TRBV19 and TRBJ2-2; 9 bases agree with TRBD1. The germline V gene encodes CDR1 LNHDA and CDR2 SQIVND (reference sequence). The CDR3 length is 14 residues. The junction had 7 bases not matched to a gene; V was cut back by 9 bases and J by 5 bases. CDR3 residues: CARGTGSGTGELFF. The CDR3 DNA sequence: TGTGCCAGGGGGACAGGGAGTGGGACCGGGGAGCTGTTTTTT.